This T cell receptor (beta chain) was sequenced during a study of blood T cell repertoires in COVID-19 (dated by TCRdb to the early 2020s). In terms of the full investigation: Samples covering the acute and convalescent phases of COVID-19 were provided by collaborators in the United States, Italy and Spain. The samples were drawn from two sources: the first 160 participants of the ongoing ImmuneRACE study, and fewer than 1,500 subjects contributed by 6 global collaborators. Where available, HLA class I and class II types were obtained from metadata supplied by the sample provider rather than from assay-based typing. Deeply sampled blood TCRbeta repertoires from subjects exposed to, actively infected with, or recovered from COVID-19 were included in the dataset. The prospective study material was composed of cDNA or gDNA derived from T cells, B-cell-depleted T cells, or PBMCs. The repertoires were made available in a free public database intended to serve as a resource for research on the immune response to SARS-CoV-2. Nearly every sample came with metadata listing a de-identified subject ID, COVID-19 status, age in years and sex.

The research as a whole found: Clinical and demographic metadata were provided uncurated, with the amount varying by source and participant.

Trimming removed 5 bases from V and 1 base from J; the gene matches leave 8 bases unexplained. There are 17 amino acids in the CDR3, from cysteine to phenylalanine inclusive. Only CDR3 DNA is held: 51 bases, read in frame from base 1. The CDR1 and CDR2 encoded by the germline V gene (reference sequence) are MNHNY and SVGAGI. For this clone: No cognate antigen has been identified for it. No much larger clone is present one base from it, and per-base qualities are unavailable.

Participants in the prospective study were enrolled through a virtual design, were aged about 18 to 100 years, and lived in roughly 25 United States geographic areas. Cohort assignment in the prospective study relied on participant-reported clinical history from a screening survey and a study questionnaire. Exposed participants were defined as having been in contact with someone with a PCR-confirmed or clinician-diagnosed COVID-19 case within 2 weeks of study entry. In the prospective study, whole blood, serum and a nasopharyngeal or oropharyngeal swab were collected from each participant by mobile phlebotomists. Over a 2-month period, participants in the prospective study had the option of providing additional blood draws and questionnaires. Prospective study blood samples were shipped either frozen or at room temperature before DNA extraction. The immunoSEQ Assay, a bias-controlled multiplex PCR, was used to amplify TCRbeta CDR3 regions from genomic DNA. In the original analysis: The number of nucleated cells in each sample was estimated by amplification of reference gene primers within the assay. To quantify the absolute abundance of each unique TCRbeta CDR3 rearrangement, sequence reads were collapsed and filtered. For each sample, productive Simpson clonality was calculated as the square root of Simpson's diversity index over productive rearrangements. Imported from immuneACCESS, the table was reduced by TCRdb to in-frame sequences with V and J called. These copies leave out some clones; in studies compared against another copy, an unresolved V gene accounts for under half, and the cause of the remainder is not known. D and trimming were read from the DNA, whereas the V and J calls and clone size are those reported in that table. This sample is represented by roughly 430,000 clones; approximately 91% of them were singletons. Jointly, the top ten make up about 1.5% of the sample.

The V gene is TRBV6-6 and the J gene is TRBJ2-2; the junction holds 9 bases that match TRBD2. The TCR originated in a woman under 30 who had been exposed to COVID-19. The material sequenced was PBMCs or T cells enriched from blood (not recorded which). The nucleotide sequence reads TGTGCCAGCAGTCTGCTTTGGACTAGCGTGAACACCGGGGAGCTGTTTTTT. This sequence encodes CASSLLWTSVNTGELFF.